This note documents a single T cell receptor (beta chain) sequence. Its antigen is currently unknown. 5'RACE primed from the constant segment yielded TCR alpha and TCR beta cDNA libraries bearing sample barcodes and UMIs. TCRdb used MiXCR to reprocess the 5' RACE reads, holding one entry per CDR3 protein. The profile shows over 350,000 distinct CDR3 sequences, 20% to 25% of them singletons. This entry is derived from a study of T-cell memory formation after mild COVID-19. In the study overall: TCR clusters were mostly confined to one donor each.

Findings of the study overall: Second-wave clones peaking on day 37 lacked confirmed SARS-CoV-2 specificity. Shrinking CD4+ clones resided mostly in CM and EM, and CD8+ ones in EMRA.

Per the germline V gene, CDR1 is KGHSH and CDR2 is LQKENI. V lost 0 bases and J 0 bases, leaving 14 bases between the germline ends. This CDR3 comprises 18 residues. The specimen sequenced was PBMCs or a T cell subset sorted from them (not recorded which). The sequence was collected from an adult woman who had mild COVID-19 (a few samples of this study predate the infection). Cell type and time point are not known. This chain connects TRBV18 to TRBJ2-2, with a tentative D call TRBD1 (5 bases). CDR3 DNA: TGTGCCAGCTCACCACCGGGCTCGACAGCCTCGAACACCGGGGAGCTGTTTTTT. Protein: CASSPPGSTASNTGELFF. The full variable domain, completed using reference TRBV18 and TRBJ2-2, is NAGVMQNPRHLVRRRGQEARLRCSPMKGHSHVYWYRQLPEEGLKFMVYLQKENIIDESGMPKERFSAEFPKEGPSILRIQQVVRGDSAAYFCASSPPGSTASNTGELFFGEGSRLTVL.